This T cell receptor beta chain was identified in a study of T cells in tuberculosis. About the research overall: Sequenced TCRs come from CD1B-GMM tetramer-binding T cells. IGRA-negative adolescents, IGRA-positive adolescents with latent tuberculosis and adults with active tuberculosis formed this South African cohort. Within 7 days of starting treatment, or before, PBMC were stored.

The time point here: new active TB diagnosis, blood taken before or within 7 days of starting treatment. HIV-seronegative South African adults aged 18 years or older had newly diagnosed active tuberculosis. Sequenced by immunoSEQ multiplex PCR; TCRdb stores in-frame clones only, minus some. The sample lists 25,000 to 30,000 clones; about 90% were seen once. Per germline, CDR1 SGHRS and CDR2 YFSETQ. V lost 0 bases and J lost 1; bases outside the gene matches: 4. The CDR3 covers 16 residues. The J gene is TRBJ2-7, the V gene TRBV5-1; TRBD2 matches 10 bases. The sample in question was PBMCs, obtained at tuberculosis diagnosis. This receptor was obtained from an adult with tuberculosis. The CDR3 coding sequence is TGCGCCAGCAGCTTGGTAGCTAGCGGGGGTTCCTACGAGCAGTACTTC. It translates to CASSLVASGGSYEQYF.